The rows below give T cell receptor beta chains drawn from one sample of a study of blood T cell repertoires in COVID-19. The repertoire was sequenced with immunoSEQ multiplex PCR; TCRdb's copy has only in-frame clones and lacks some. This table has roughly 140,000 clones, 75% to 85% appearing once. The sample consisted of peripheral blood. The receptors stem from a man aged 55-75 years with acute or convalescent COVID-19. The CDR3 runs from the conserved cysteine through the conserved F or W. A D gene is named only where the DNA matches it firmly. Not every row has a clone size; where given, it reads once, few, many or a size class.

abundance,v_gene,d_gene,j_gene,CDR3aa,CDR3nt
-,TRBV19,TRBD1,TRBJ1-5,CASSIGQGRGYSNQPQHF,TGTGCCAGTAGTATCGGACAGGGGAGAGGCTATAGCAATCAGCCCCAGCATTTT
-,TRBV19,TRBD1,TRBJ1-2,CASSIGRGRPSNYGYTF,TGTGCCAGTAGTATCGGGAGGGGGCGCCCGTCCAACTATGGCTACACCTTC
-,TRBV28,-,TRBJ1-1,CASSSPTVEAFF,TGTGCCAGCAGTTCCCCGACAGTAGAAGCTTTCTTT
-,TRBV4-1,TRBD2,TRBJ2-3,CASSAGRARESTQYF,TGCGCCAGCAGCGCAGGGAGGGCACGTGAGTCTACGCAGTATTTT
-,TRBV29-1,-,TRBJ2-1,CSVARDTSNEQFF,TGCAGCGTTGCAAGGGACACATCCAATGAGCAGTTCTTC
-,TRBV5-1,-,TRBJ1-2,CASTGNPNYGYTF,TGCGCCAGTACAGGGAACCCTAACTATGGCTACACCTTC
-,TRBV2,-,TRBJ1-5,CASSGESSNQPQHF,TGTGCCAGCAGTGGGGAGAGTAGCAATCAGCCCCAGCATTTT
-,TRBV3-1/TRBV3-2,TRBD2,TRBJ2-3,CASSLIAGGPFTDTQYF,TGTGCCAGCAGCCTCATAGCGGGGGGGCCGTTCACAGATACGCAGTATTTT
-,TRBV19,TRBD1,TRBJ2-7,CASSPQGAQFNEQYF,TGTGCCAGTAGCCCTCAGGGGGCCCAGTTCAACGAGCAGTACTTC
-,TRBV6-5,-,TRBJ1-1,CASSYGGRLGDTEAFF,TGTGCCAGCAGTTACGGGGGGAGATTGGGAGACACTGAAGCTTTCTTT
-,TRBV5-3,TRBD1,TRBJ2-1,CARSRTGPSYNEQFF,TGTGCCAGAAGCCGGACAGGGCCTTCCTACAATGAGCAGTTCTTC
once,TRBV5-1,TRBD1,TRBJ1-2,CASSRQGAIYGYTF,TGCGCCAGCAGCAGACAGGGGGCGATCTATGGCTACACCTTC
-,TRBV11-2,TRBD1,TRBJ2-2,CASSLDLGQGESRELFF,TGTGCCAGCAGCTTAGATCTAGGACAGGGCGAAAGTCGGGAGCTGTTTTTT
-,TRBV11-3,TRBD1,TRBJ2-1,CASSRTGYNEQFF,TGTGCCAGCAGCCGGACAGGGTACAATGAGCAGTTCTTC
-,TRBV11-3,-,TRBJ1-4,CASSLETGKNTTNEKLFF,TGTGCCAGCAGCTTAGAAACAGGGAAAAACACAACTAATGAAAAACTGTTTTTT
-,TRBV6-1,TRBD1,TRBJ1-5,CASSETGISNQPQHF,TGTGCCAGCAGTGAGACAGGGATTAGCAATCAGCCCCAGCATTTT
once,TRBV19,TRBD1,TRBJ2-7,CASSLQVGQGYEQYF,TGTGCCAGTAGTCTCCAAGTCGGACAGGGCTACGAGCAGTACTTC
-,TRBV27,-,TRBJ2-7,CASTLGRVGYEQYF,TGTGCCAGCACCCTAGGCAGAGTGGGCTACGAGCAGTACTTC
-,TRBV5-4,-,TRBJ1-2,CASSLVLQRGPIYGYTF,TGTGCCAGCAGCTTGGTCCTCCAACGGGGTCCCATCTATGGCTACACCTTC
-,TRBV30,-,TRBJ2-1,CAWSWLAEEQFF,TGTGCCTGGAGTTGGCTAGCCGAAGAGCAGTTCTTC
-,TRBV27,-,TRBJ2-6,CASSLAVTTLGSGANVLTF,TGTGCCAGCAGTTTGGCAGTAACTACTCTAGGCTCTGGGGCCAACGTCCTGACTTTC
-,TRBV19,TRBD1,TRBJ2-6,CASSTGPGTGTPSGANVLTF,TGTGCCAGTAGTACCGGTCCCGGGACAGGGACCCCCTCTGGGGCCAACGTCCTGACTTTC
few,TRBV18,-,TRBJ1-2,CASSLGRVIHGYTF,TGTGCCAGCTCACTTGGCAGGGTCATTCATGGCTACACCTTC
-,TRBV6-1,-,TRBJ1-3,CASSDNGNTIYF,TGTGCCAGCAGTGACAATGGAAACACCATATATTTT
-,TRBV3-1/TRBV3-2,-,TRBJ1-2,CAISPGHQNYGYTF,TGTGCCATCAGTCCGGGACACCAGAACTATGGCTACACCTTC
-,TRBV28,-,TRBJ2-3,CASSLFQGSTDTQYF,TGTGCCAGCAGTTTATTTCAGGGAAGCACAGATACGCAGTATTTT
-,TRBV21-1,-,TRBJ1-1,CASSPGGQRVEAFF,TGTGCCAGCAGCCCCGGGGGACAGAGGGTAGAAGCTTTCTTT
-,TRBV2,TRBD2,TRBJ2-7,CASSTRTSGRARYEQYF,TGTGCCAGCAGTACACGGACTAGCGGGAGGGCCCGGTACGAGCAGTACTTC
-,TRBV7-2,-,TRBJ1-1,CASSSRQNTEAFF,TGTGCCAGCTCTTCTAGGCAGAACACTGAAGCTTTCTTT
-,TRBV3-1/TRBV3-2,TRBD2,TRBJ2-3,CASSPAGGRPGDTQYF,TGTGCCAGCAGCCCCGCGGGGGGGCGGCCGGGAGATACGCAGTATTTT
-,TRBV28,TRBD1,TRBJ1-1,CASSPPMGQGGTEAFF,TGTGCCAGCAGTCCCCCAATGGGACAGGGGGGCACTGAAGCTTTCTTT
-,TRBV11-2,-,TRBJ2-1,CASSRTSGGGGDEQFF,TGTGCCAGCAGCCGTACTAGCGGAGGGGGCGGCGATGAGCAGTTCTTC